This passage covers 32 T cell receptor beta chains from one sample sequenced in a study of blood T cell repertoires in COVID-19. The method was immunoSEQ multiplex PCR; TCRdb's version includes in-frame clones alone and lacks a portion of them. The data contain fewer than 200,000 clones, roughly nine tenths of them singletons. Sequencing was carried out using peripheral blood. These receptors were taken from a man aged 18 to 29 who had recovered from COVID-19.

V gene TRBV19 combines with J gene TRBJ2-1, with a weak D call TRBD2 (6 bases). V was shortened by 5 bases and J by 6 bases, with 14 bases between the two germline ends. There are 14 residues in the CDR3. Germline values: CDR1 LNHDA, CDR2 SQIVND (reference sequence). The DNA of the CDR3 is TGTGCCAGTAGTGTACTAGCTACGGTCAATGAGCAGTTCTTC. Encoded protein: CASSVLATVNEQFF.

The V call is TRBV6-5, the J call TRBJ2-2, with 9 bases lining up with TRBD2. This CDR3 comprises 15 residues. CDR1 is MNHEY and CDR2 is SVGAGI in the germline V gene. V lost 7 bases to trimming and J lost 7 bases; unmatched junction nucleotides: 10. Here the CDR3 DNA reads TGTGCCAGCATTAACGGCGGGGGGGCGGGCGGGGAGCTGTTTTTT. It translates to CASINGGGAGGELFF.

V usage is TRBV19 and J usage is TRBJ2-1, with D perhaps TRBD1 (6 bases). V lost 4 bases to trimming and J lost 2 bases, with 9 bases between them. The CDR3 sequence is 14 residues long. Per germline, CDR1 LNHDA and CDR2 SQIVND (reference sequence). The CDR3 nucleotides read TGTGCCAGTAGTAGTCAGGGGACCTACAATGAGCAGTTCTTC. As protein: CASSSQGTYNEQFF. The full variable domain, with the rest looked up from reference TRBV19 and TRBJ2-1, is DGGITQSPKYLFRKEGQNVTLSCEQNLNHDAMYWYRQDPGQGLRLIYYSQIVNDFQKGDIAEGYSVSREKKESFPLTVTSAQKNPTAFYLCASSSQGTYNEQFFGPGTRLTVL.

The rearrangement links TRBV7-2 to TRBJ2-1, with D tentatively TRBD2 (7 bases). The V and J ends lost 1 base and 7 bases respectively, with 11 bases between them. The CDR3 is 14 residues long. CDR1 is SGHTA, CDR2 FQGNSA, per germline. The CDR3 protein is CASSLGGGGNEQFF. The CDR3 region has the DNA TGTGCCAGCAGCTTAGGAGGGGGGGGGAATGAGCAGTTCTTC.

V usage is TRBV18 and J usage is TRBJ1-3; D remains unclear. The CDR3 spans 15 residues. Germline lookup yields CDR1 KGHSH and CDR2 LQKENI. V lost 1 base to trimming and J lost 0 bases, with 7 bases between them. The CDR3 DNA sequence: TGTGCCAGCTCACCACAACAGAGCTCTGGAAACACCATATATTTT. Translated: CASSPQQSSGNTIYF.

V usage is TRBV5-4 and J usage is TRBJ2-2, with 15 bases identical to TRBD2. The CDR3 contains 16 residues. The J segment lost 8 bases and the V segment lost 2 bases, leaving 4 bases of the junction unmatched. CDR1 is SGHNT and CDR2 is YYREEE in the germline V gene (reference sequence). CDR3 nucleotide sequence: TGTGCCAGCAGCTTCGGACTAGCGGGAGGGCCGGGGGAGCTGTTTTTT. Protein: CASSFGLAGGPGELFF.

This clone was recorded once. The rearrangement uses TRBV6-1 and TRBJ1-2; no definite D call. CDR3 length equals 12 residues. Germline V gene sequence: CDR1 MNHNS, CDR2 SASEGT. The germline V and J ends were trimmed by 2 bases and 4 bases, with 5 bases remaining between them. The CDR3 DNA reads TGTGCCAGCAGTGAATCCGTCTATGGCTACACCTTC. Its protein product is CASSESVYGYTF.

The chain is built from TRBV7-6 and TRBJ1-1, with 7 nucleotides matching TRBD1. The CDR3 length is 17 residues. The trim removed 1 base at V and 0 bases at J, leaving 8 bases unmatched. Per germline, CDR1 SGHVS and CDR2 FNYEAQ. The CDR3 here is CASSLEGQLNMNTEAFF. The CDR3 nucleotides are TGTGCCAGCAGCTTAGAGGGACAGCTAAACATGAACACTGAAGCTTTCTTT.

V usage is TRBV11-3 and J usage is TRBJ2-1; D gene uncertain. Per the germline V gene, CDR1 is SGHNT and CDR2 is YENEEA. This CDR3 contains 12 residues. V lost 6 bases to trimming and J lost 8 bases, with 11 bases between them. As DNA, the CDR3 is TGTGCCAGCAGTAGCACTAATGATGAGCAGTTCTTC. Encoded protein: CASSSTNDEQFF.

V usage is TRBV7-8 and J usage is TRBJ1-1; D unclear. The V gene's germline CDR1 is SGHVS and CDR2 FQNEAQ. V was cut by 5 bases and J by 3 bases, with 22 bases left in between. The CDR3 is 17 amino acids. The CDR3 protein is CASSPARNSFQDTEAFF. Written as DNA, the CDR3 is TGTGCCAGCAGCCCGGCCCGGAATAGCTTTCAAGACACTGAAGCTTTCTTT.

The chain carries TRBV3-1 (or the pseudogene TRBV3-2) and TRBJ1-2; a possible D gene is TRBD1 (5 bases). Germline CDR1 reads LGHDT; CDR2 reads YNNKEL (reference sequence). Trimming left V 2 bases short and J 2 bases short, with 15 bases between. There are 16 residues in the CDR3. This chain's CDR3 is CASSQSATGHNYGYTF. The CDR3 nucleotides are TGTGCCAGCAGCCAATCCGCAACAGGCCACAACTATGGCTACACCTTC.

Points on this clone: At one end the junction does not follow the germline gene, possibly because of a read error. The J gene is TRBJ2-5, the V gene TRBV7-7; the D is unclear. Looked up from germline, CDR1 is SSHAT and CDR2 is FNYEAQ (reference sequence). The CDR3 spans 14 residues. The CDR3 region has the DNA TGTGCTAGCAGCTTAGGGCGCGGTACGGAGACCCAGTACTTC. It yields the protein CASSLGRGTETQYF.

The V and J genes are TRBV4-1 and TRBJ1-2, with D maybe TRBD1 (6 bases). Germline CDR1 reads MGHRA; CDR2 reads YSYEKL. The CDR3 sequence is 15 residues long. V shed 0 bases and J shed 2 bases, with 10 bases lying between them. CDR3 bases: TGCGCCAGCAGCCAAGACGACCAGGGGAACTATGGCTACACCTTC. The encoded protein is CASSQDDQGNYGYTF.

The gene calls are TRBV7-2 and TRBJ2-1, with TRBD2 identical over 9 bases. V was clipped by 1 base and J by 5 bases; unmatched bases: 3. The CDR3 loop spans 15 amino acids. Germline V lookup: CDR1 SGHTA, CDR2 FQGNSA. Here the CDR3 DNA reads TGTGCCAGCAGCTTAGAGGCTAGCGGGGACAATGAGCAGTTCTTC. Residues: CASSLEASGDNEQFF.

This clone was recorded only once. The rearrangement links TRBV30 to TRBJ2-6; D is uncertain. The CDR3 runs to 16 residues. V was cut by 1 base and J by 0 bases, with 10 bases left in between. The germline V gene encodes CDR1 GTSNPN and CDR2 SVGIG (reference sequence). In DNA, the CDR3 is TGTGCCTGGAGTGACCTGAGAACCTCTGGGGCCAACGTCCTGACTTTC. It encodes CAWSDLRTSGANVLTF.

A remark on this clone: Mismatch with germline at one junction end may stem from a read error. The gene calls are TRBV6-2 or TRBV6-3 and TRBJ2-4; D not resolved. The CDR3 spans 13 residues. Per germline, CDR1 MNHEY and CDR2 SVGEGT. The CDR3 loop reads CASSYSLAVAQNF. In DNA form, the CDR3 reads TGTGCCAGCAGTTACTCCCTGGCCGTCGCACAAAACTTC.

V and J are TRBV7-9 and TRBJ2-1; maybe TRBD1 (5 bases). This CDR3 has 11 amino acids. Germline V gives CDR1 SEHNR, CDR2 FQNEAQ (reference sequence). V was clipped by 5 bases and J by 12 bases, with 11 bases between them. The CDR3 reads CASSQGSGQFF. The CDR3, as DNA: TGTGCCAGCAGCCAGGGCTCTGGGCAGTTCTTC.

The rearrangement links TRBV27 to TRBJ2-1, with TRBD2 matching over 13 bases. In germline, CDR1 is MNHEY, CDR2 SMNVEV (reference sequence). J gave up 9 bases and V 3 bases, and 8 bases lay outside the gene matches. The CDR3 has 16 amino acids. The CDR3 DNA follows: TGTGCCAGCAGTTTCTTACTAGCGGGAGGGCCAGGTGAGCAGTTCTTC. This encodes CASSFLLAGGPGEQFF.

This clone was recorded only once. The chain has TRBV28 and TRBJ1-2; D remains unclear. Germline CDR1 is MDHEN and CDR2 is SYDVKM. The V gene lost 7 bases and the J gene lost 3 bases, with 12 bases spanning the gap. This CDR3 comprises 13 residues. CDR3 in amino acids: CASTRLTDYGYTF. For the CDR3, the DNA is TGTGCCAGCACCCGTTTAACGGACTATGGCTACACCTTC.

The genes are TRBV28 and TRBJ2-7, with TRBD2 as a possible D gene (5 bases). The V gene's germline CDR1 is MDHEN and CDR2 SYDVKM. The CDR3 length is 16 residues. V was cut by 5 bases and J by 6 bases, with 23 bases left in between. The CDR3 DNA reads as TGTGCCAGCAGTCCCCCCGGGCTACTAGATCCCTCCGAGCAGTACTTC. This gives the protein CASSPPGLLDPSEQYF. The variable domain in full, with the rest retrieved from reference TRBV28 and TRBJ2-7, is DVKVTQSSRYLVKRTGEKVFLECVQDMDHENMFWYRQDPGLGLRLIYFSYDVKMKEKGDIPEGYSVSREKKERFSLILESASTNQTSMYLCASSPPGLLDPSEQYFGPGTRLTVT.

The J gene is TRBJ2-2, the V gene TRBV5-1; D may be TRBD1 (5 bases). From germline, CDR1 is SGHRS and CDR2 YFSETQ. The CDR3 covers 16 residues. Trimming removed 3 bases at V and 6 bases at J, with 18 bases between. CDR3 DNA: TGCGCCAGCAGCTACCTAACCCCTCAGGGCGCCGGGGAGCTGTTTTTT. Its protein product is CASSYLTPQGAGELFF. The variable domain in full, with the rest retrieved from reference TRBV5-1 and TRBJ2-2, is KAGVTQTPRYLIKTRGQQVTLSCSPISGHRSVSWYQQTPGQGLQFLFEYFSETQRNKGNFPGRFSGRQFSNSRSEMNVSTLELGDSALYLCASSYLTPQGAGELFFGEGSRLTVL.

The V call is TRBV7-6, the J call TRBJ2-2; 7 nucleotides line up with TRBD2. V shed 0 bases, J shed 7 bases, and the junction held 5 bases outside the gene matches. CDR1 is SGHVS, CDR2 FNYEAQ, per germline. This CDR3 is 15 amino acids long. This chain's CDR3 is CASSLAGGPHGELFF. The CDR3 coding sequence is TGTGCCAGCAGCTTAGCGGGAGGGCCCCACGGGGAGCTGTTTTTT.

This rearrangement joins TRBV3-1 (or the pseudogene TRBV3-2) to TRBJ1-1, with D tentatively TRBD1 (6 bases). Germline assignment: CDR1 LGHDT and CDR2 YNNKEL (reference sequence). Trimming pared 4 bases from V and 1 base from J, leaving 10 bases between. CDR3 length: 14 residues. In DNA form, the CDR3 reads TGTGCCAGCAGCCCCCGGGGGGCGAACACTGAAGCTTTCTTT. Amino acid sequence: CASSPRGANTEAFF.

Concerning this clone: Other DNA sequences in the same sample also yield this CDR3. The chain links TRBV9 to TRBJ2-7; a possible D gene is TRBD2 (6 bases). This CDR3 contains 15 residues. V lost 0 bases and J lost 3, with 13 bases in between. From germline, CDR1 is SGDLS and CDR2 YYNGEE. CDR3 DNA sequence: TGTGCCAGCAGCGTAGGTGGGGGGACCGGCTACGAGCAGTACTTC. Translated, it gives CASSVGGGTGYEQYF.

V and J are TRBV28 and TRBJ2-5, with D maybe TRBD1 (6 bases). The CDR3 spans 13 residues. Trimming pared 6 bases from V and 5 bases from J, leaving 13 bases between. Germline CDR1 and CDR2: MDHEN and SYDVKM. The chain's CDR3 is CASSDRIVETQYF. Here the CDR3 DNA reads TGTGCCAGCAGCGACAGGATAGTGGAGACCCAGTACTTC.

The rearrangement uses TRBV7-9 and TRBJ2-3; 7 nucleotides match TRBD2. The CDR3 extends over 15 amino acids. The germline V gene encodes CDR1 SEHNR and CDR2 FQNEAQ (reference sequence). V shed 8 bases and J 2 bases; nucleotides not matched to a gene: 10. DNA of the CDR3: TGTGCCAGCTTCGTGGGCGGGAGTAACACAGATACGCAGTATTTT. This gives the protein CASFVGGSNTDTQYF.

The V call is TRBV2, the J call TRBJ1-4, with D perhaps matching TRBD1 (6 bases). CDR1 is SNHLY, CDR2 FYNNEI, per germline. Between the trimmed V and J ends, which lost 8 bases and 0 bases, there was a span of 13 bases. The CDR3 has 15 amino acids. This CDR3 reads CASRGGAATNEKLFF. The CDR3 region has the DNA TGTGCCAGCCGGGGGGGGGCGGCAACTAATGAAAAACTGTTTTTT. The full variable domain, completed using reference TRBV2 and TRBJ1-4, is EPEVTQTPSHQVTQMGQEVILRCVPISNHLYFYWYRQILGQKVEFLVSFYNNEISEKSEIFDDQFSVERPDGSNFTLKIRSTKLEDSAMYFCASRGGAATNEKLFFGSGTQLSVL.

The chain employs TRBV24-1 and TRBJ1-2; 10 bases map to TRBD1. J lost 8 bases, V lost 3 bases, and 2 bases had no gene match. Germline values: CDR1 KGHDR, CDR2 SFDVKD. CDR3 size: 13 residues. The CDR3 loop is CATSDRTGGGYTF. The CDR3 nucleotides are TGTGCCACCAGTGATCGGACAGGGGGAGGCTACACCTTC.

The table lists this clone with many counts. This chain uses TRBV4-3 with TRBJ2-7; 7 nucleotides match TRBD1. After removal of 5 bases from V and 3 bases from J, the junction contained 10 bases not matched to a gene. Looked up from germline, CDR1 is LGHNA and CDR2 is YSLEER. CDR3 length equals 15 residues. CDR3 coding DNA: TGCGCCAGCAGCGGGGACAGAGGGTCCTACTACGAGCAGTACTTC. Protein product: CASSGDRGSYYEQYF.

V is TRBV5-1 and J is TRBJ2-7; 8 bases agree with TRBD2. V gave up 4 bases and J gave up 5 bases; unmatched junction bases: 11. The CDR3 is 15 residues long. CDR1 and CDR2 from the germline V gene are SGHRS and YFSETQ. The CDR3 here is CASSTGGTDANEQYF. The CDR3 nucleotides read TGCGCCAGCAGCACGGGGGGGACGGACGCTAACGAGCAGTACTTC.

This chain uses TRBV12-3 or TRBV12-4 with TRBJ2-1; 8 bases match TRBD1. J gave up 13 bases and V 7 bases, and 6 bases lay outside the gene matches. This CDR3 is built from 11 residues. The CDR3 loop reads CASTGGQGQFF. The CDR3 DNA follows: TGTGCCAGCACCGGAGGACAGGGACAGTTCTTC.

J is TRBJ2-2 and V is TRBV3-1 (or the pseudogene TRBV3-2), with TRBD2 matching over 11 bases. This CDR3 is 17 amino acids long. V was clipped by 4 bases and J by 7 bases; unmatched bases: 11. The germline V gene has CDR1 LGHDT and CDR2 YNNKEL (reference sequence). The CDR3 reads CASSLRTSGSVGGELFF. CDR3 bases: TGTGCCAGCAGCCTGCGTACTAGCGGGAGTGTTGGCGGGGAGCTGTTTTTT.